The 24 T cell receptor beta chains presented below share a single source sample, sequenced in a study of control samples from healthy donors and cancer patients. Generated by immunoSEQ multiplex PCR, the TCRdb table keeps only in-frame clones and is missing some. The data show 400,000 to 450,000 clones, with approximately 92% seen just once and around 6.4% held by the top ten. Sequenced material: PBMCs. These receptor sequences come from a man aged 35 to 55 with head and neck cancer.

This clone was detected once. The J gene is TRBJ2-4, the V gene TRBV9; weak D call: TRBD2 (6 bases). Germline CDR1 is SGDLS and CDR2 is YYNGEE. The V end lost 1 base, the J end lost 8 bases, and 13 bases lay between the germline ends. This CDR3 has 14 amino acids. CDR3 in DNA: TGTGCCAGCAGCGTAAGGAGGGCCGGGGACATTCAGTACTTC. Protein sequence: CASSVRRAGDIQYF.

V is TRBV5-4 and J is TRBJ2-2; D gene uncertain. V was clipped by 1 base and J by 1 base, with 8 bases between them. Germline loops: CDR1 SGHNT, CDR2 YYREEE (reference sequence). The length of the CDR3 is 15 residues. The CDR3 region has the DNA TGTGCCAGCAGCTTGAATGTGGAGAACACCGGGGAGCTGTTTTTT. Protein sequence: CASSLNVENTGELFF.

A remark on this clone: An end of the junction differs from the germline gene, which may be a read error. The genes are TRBV3-1 (or the pseudogene TRBV3-2) and TRBJ2-1; 9 nucleotides align to TRBD2. CDR1 and CDR2 from the germline V gene are LGHDT and YNNKEL (reference sequence). The CDR3 runs 16 residues. CDR3 nucleotides: TGTGCCAGCAGTCAAGGGGGAGCGGGGGGCACGAATGAGCAGTTCTTC. Translation: CASSQGGAGGTNEQFF.

CDR3 sequence (DNA): TGTGCCAGCAGCTTAGTTAGGTCGGGGGAGCAGTACTTC. It yields the protein CASSLVRSGEQYF. The rearrangement uses TRBV5-6 and TRBJ2-7; D might be TRBD2 (5 bases). The CDR3 is made up of 13 amino acids. The V gene's germline CDR1 is SGHDT and CDR2 YYEEEE. V was cut by 2 bases and J by 7 bases, with 13 bases left in between.

This sequence joins TRBV10-1 and TRBJ2-1; 7 nucleotides match TRBD1. CDR1 and CDR2 (germline): WNHNN, SYGVQD (reference sequence). With V trimmed by 2 bases and J by 8 bases, 0 bases remained unmatched. The CDR3 totals 12 residues. This chain's CDR3 is CASSETGDEQFF. The CDR3 DNA sequence: TGCGCCAGCAGTGAGACAGGGGATGAGCAGTTCTTC.

The chain joins TRBV29-1 to TRBJ1-2; 7 bases align to TRBD1. V lost 3 bases to trimming and J lost 4 bases; unmatched junction nucleotides: 8. This CDR3 is 14 amino acids long. CDR1 SQVTM and CDR2 ANQGSEA come from the germline V gene. The CDR3 sequence is CSVDQGQTTYGYTF. The CDR3, as DNA: TGCAGCGTTGATCAGGGACAGACAACCTATGGCTACACCTTC.

The rearrangement links TRBV7-3 to TRBJ2-3; D remains ambiguous. Germline lookup yields CDR1 SGHTA and CDR2 FQGTGA. The CDR3 runs 17 residues. V lost 2 bases and J 1 base, leaving 16 bases between the germline ends. CDR3 nucleotides: TGTGCCAGCAGCTTAGGTTCAGGCCCACGGGGCACAGATACGCAGTATTTT. It specifies CASSLGSGPRGTDTQYF.

The rearrangement links TRBV18 to TRBJ2-2; D is unclear. This CDR3 is built from 16 residues. The V gene lost 3 bases and the J gene lost 0 bases, with 11 bases spanning the gap. CDR1 and CDR2 from the germline V gene are KGHSH and LQKENI. The DNA of the CDR3 is TGTGCCAGCTCACCGAGGACGGGTCCGAACACCGGGGAGCTGTTTTTT. Its translation: CASSPRTGPNTGELFF.

The chain recombines TRBV12-3 or TRBV12-4 with TRBJ2-1, with unresolved D. This CDR3 comprises 12 residues. V shed 6 bases and J shed 3 bases, with 6 bases lying between them. CDR3 coding DNA: TGTGCCAGCAGCCTTAACTACAATGAGCAGTTCTTC. Its protein product is CASSLNYNEQFF.

This chain connects TRBV18 to TRBJ1-1; D call uncertain. V was pared by 5 bases and J by 4 bases, with 11 bases between. Per the germline V gene, CDR1 is KGHSH and CDR2 is LQKENI. The CDR3 extends over 13 amino acids. CDR3: CASSNPGVTEAFF. CDR3 bases: TGTGCCAGCTCAAATCCCGGTGTCACTGAAGCTTTCTTT.

The chain joins TRBV9 to TRBJ2-5; D may match TRBD1 or TRBD2 (6 bases each). Per the germline V gene, CDR1 is SGDLS and CDR2 is YYNGEE. V dropped 1 base and J dropped 2 bases, with 18 bases sitting between them. This CDR3 is built from 17 residues. The DNA of the CDR3 is TGTGCCAGCAGCGTACGTGCGGAGGGGGGTAGGCAAGAGACCCAGTACTTC. Translation: CASSVRAEGGRQETQYF. Variable domain in full (rest from reference TRBV9 and TRBJ2-5): DSGVTQTPKHLITATGQRVTLRCSPRSGDLSVYWYQQSLDQGLQFLIQYYNGEERAKGNILERFSAQQFPDLHSELNLSSLELGDSALYFCASSVRAEGGRQETQYFGPGTRLLVL.

The V gene is TRBV28, the J gene TRBJ2-1; 8 bases are shared with TRBD2. V was pared by 5 bases and J by 4 bases, with 4 bases of the junction left unmatched. The CDR3 has 14 amino acids. Germline CDR1 reads MDHEN; CDR2 reads SYDVKM. The CDR3 reads CASSGQREYNEQFF. In DNA, the CDR3 is TGTGCCAGCAGTGGGCAGCGGGAGTACAATGAGCAGTTCTTC.

The chain has TRBV19 and TRBJ1-2, with D perhaps matching TRBD1 (5 bases). Deletions cut 7 bases from V and 8 bases from J, with 14 bases between. Germline loops: CDR1 LNHDA, CDR2 SQIVND (reference sequence). The CDR3 is 12 residues long. The CDR3 here is CASNEGQSGYTF. CDR3 bases: TGTGCCAGTAACGAGGGGCAGAGCGGCTACACCTTC. The full variable domain, its missing parts supplied by reference TRBV19 and TRBJ1-2, is DGGITQSPKYLFRKEGQNVTLSCEQNLNHDAMYWYRQDPGQGLRLIYYSQIVNDFQKGDIAEGYSVSREKKESFPLTVTSAQKNPTAFYLCASNEGQSGYTFGSGTRLTVV.

As regards this clone: The identical CDR3 is also encoded by other nucleotide sequences in the sample. V is TRBV5-1 and J is TRBJ2-5; 9 bases are a match to TRBD1. This CDR3 is built from 16 residues. Germline loops: CDR1 SGHRS, CDR2 YFSETQ. V was pared by 4 bases and J by 0 bases, with 7 bases of the junction left unmatched. This CDR3 reads CASSDGTGGYQETQYF. The CDR3 DNA reads TGCGCCAGCAGCGACGGCACAGGGGGCTACCAAGAGACCCAGTACTTC.

The chain recombines TRBV7-3 with TRBJ1-1; D is unresolved. Germline CDR1 is SGHTA and CDR2 is FQGTGA. The CDR3 sequence is 13 residues long. The V end was cut by 5 bases, the J end by 6 bases, with 13 bases between. CDR3 coding DNA: TGTGCCAGCAGCCTTGCCCTTGGTTCTGAAGCTTTCTTT. It is translated as CASSLALGSEAFF.

The chain has TRBV10-3 and TRBJ2-7; weak D call: TRBD1 (5 bases). The germline V gene has CDR1 ENHRY and CDR2 SYGVKD. Trimming shortened V by 10 bases and J by 2 bases, and 15 bases separated the two germline ends. The CDR3 extends over 13 amino acids. The CDR3 here is CATGQGTPYEQYF. The CDR3 DNA sequence: TGTGCCACCGGGCAGGGAACCCCCTACGAGCAGTACTTC.

The CDR3 coding sequence is TGTGCCAGCAGCTTACCAGGGGGCGTCGAGCAGTACTTC. It specifies CASSLPGGVEQYF. The V gene is TRBV11-1, the J gene TRBJ2-7, with 8 bases fitting TRBD1. The germline gives CDR1 SGHAT, CDR2 FQDESV (reference sequence). CDR3 length: 13 amino acids. V lost 2 bases to trimming and J lost 6 bases; unmatched junction nucleotides: 3.

This CDR3 is CASSYSSGTLQFF. The CDR3 coding sequence is TGTGCCAGCAGTTACTCGAGTGGGACTCTTCAGTTCTTC. This rearrangement joins TRBV6-5 to TRBJ2-1; TRBD2 is a possible D gene (6 bases). The CDR3 runs to 13 residues. CDR1 and CDR2 from the germline V gene are MNHEY and SVGAGI. V shed 0 bases and J shed 13 bases, with 13 bases lying between them.

The rearrangement links TRBV30 to TRBJ1-3, with D possibly being TRBD1 (5 bases). The ends were cut back, 3 bases at V and 0 bases at J, with 12 bases in the middle. In germline, CDR1 is GTSNPN, CDR2 SVGIG (reference sequence). The CDR3 covers 15 residues. CDR3 nucleotides: TGTGCCTGGAGGAGGGACTCCCACTCTGGAAACACCATATATTTT. Its protein product is CAWRRDSHSGNTIYF.

The genes are TRBV25-1 and TRBJ1-6; possible D gene TRBD1, 5 bases. Germline CDR1 MGHDK, CDR2 SYGVNS. Trimming took off 10 bases at V and 3 bases at J, with 19 bases between the two ends. The CDR3 covers 16 residues. CDR3: CAKMMGGLNYNSPLHF. In DNA, the CDR3 is TGTGCCAAGATGATGGGGGGACTGAACTATAATTCACCCCTCCACTTT.

This clone was seen a single time. The chain carries TRBV14 and TRBJ1-2; D gene uncertain. The CDR3 is 15 residues long. V was pared by 0 bases and J by 4 bases, with 12 bases between. Germline-derived CDR1 and CDR2 are SGHDN and FVKESK. Here the CDR3 DNA reads TGTGCCAGCAGCCAAGAGGCCAGAACCCCCTATGGCTACACCTTC. Translation gives CASSQEARTPYGYTF. Filled out from reference TRBV14 and TRBJ1-2, the complete variable domain reads EAGVTQFPSHSVIEKGQTVTLRCDPISGHDNLYWYRRVMGKEIKFLLHFVKESKQDESGMPNNRFLAERTGGTYSTLKVQPAELEDSGVYFCASSQEARTPYGYTFGSGTRLTVV.

The chain joins TRBV4-1 to TRBJ1-2, with D perhaps TRBD1 (5 bases). The CDR3 is made up of 16 amino acids. The ends were cut back, 2 bases at V and 2 bases at J, with 15 bases in the middle. Germline CDR1 reads MGHRA; CDR2 reads YSYEKL. The CDR3 spells CASSQMGSGGNYGYTF. CDR3 nucleotides: TGCGCCAGCAGCCAAATGGGGTCGGGGGGGAACTATGGCTACACCTTC.

The CDR3: CSAPSKSGYTF. In DNA form, the CDR3 reads TGCAGTGCTCCCTCAAAAAGTGGCTACACCTTC. The J gene is TRBJ1-2, the V gene TRBV20-1; D ambiguous. V gave up 5 bases and J gave up 7 bases, with 11 bases separating them. The CDR3 runs to 11 residues. The germline CDR1 and CDR2 sequences are DFQATT and SNEGSKA (reference sequence).

In regard to this clone: A read error may account for a junction end that differs from germline. This chain uses TRBV18 with TRBJ2-5; perhaps TRBD2 as D (5 bases). Germline V CDR1 and CDR2: KGHSH, LQKENI. CDR3 length: 13 residues. The CDR3, as DNA: TGTGCCAGCGCCCGGGAAAACCAGGAGACCCAGTACTTC. Translation gives CASARENQETQYF.